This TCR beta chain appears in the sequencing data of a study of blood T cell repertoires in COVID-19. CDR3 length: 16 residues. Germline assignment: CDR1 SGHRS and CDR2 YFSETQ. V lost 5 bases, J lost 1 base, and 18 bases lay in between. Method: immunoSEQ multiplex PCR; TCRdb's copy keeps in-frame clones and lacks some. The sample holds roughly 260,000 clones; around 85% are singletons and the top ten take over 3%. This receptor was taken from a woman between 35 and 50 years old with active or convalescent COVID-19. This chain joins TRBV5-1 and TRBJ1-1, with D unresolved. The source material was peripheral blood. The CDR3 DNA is TGCGCCAGCAGTGTCTCTCCGGAGCGCAAGAACACTGAAGCTTTCTTT. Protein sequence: CASSVSPERKNTEAFF.